A single sample is the source of the 17 T cell receptor beta chains below, sequenced in a study of technical replicates of blood from several donors. Produced via immunoSEQ multiplex PCR; TCRdb's table is partial and in-frame only. The sample includes 65,000 to 95,000 clones, around 85% of them seen just once. The source material was PBMCs. Receptors were obtained from a human donor in good health. Some clones in this sample may be carry-over from other donors' samples.

The chain links TRBV18 to TRBJ2-1; possibly TRBD1 for D (6 bases). V was clipped by 9 bases and J by 0 bases, with 15 bases between them. CDR1 is KGHSH and CDR2 is LQKENI in the germline V gene. The CDR3 covers 15 residues. CDR3 amino acids: CASAWAGVSYNEQFF. The CDR3 nucleotides are TGTGCCAGTGCCTGGGCAGGGGTCTCCTACAATGAGCAGTTCTTC.

This chain uses TRBV6-4 with TRBJ2-3, with 9 bases fitting TRBD2. CDR3 length: 15 amino acids. V was clipped by 3 bases and J by 6 bases; unmatched bases: 7. CDR1 is MRHNA, CDR2 SNTAGT, per germline. CDR3 DNA: TGTGCCAGCAGTGAGAGTAGCGGGGGCGGTGATACGCAGTATTTT. This encodes CASSESSGGGDTQYF.

This chain uses TRBV6-1 with TRBJ2-7, with 8 bases aligning to TRBD2. With 1 base clipped from V and 5 bases from J, the junction kept 7 bases outside the gene matches. Germline-derived CDR1 and CDR2 are MNHNS and SASEGT. The CDR3 covers 15 residues. DNA of the CDR3: TGTGCCAGCAGTGAAGGGCCGGGGGGGATTAACGAGCAGTACTTC. It codes for CASSEGPGGINEQYF.

This clone was observed a handful of times. V and J are TRBV7-9 and TRBJ1-2, with D possibly being TRBD1 (5 bases). In germline, CDR1 is SEHNR, CDR2 FQNEAQ (reference sequence). V lost 4 bases and J lost 4, with 13 bases in between. The length of the CDR3 is 14 residues. CDR3 bases: TGTGCCAGCAGCTCGCGGGACGCTCCCTATGGCTACACCTTC. Translated, it gives CASSSRDAPYGYTF.

This chain connects TRBV5-4 to TRBJ2-7; D call uncertain. From germline, CDR1 is SGHNT and CDR2 YYREEE (reference sequence). This CDR3 spans 13 amino acids. V was pared by 0 bases and J by 2 bases, with 6 bases between. The CDR3 loop is CASSLGSTYEQYF. CDR3 DNA sequence: TGTGCCAGCAGCTTGGGGAGCACCTACGAGCAGTACTTC.

The CDR3 DNA follows: TGTGCCAGCTGCCCGGCAGGGAACACTGAAGCTTTCTTT. Translating gives CASCPAGNTEAFF. V usage is TRBV7-2 and J usage is TRBJ1-1; no clear D gene. Germline CDR1 is SGHTA and CDR2 is FQGNSA. The ends were cut back, 8 bases at V and 1 base at J, with 11 bases in the middle. CDR3 length equals 13 residues.

This clone was recorded only once. The V and J genes are TRBV7-9 and TRBJ2-7, with a tentative D call TRBD1 (6 bases). Germline CDR1 reads SEHNR; CDR2 reads FQNEAQ (reference sequence). V was trimmed by 11 bases and J by 0 bases, leaving 17 bases between them. The CDR3 runs 14 residues. The DNA of the CDR3 is TGTGCCCTCGAAGGGGCAGGGGCCTCCTACGAGCAGTACTTC. Its translation: CALEGAGASYEQYF.

The rearrangement uses TRBV7-2 and TRBJ2-1; D is unresolved. Germline-derived CDR1 and CDR2 are SGHTA and FQGNSA. Trimming removed 5 bases at V and 9 bases at J, with 8 bases between. The CDR3 has 11 amino acids. The CDR3 protein is CASSRNLEQFF. In nucleotides, the CDR3 is TGTGCCAGCAGCCGTAATCTTGAGCAGTTCTTC. Variable domain in full (rest from reference TRBV7-2 and TRBJ2-1): GAGVSQSPSNKVTEKGKDVELRCDPISGHTALYWYRQSLGQGLEFLIYFQGNSAPDKSGLPSDRFSAERTGGSVSTLTIQRTQQEDSAVYLCASSRNLEQFFGPGTRLTVL.

This clone occurred once. The rearrangement links TRBV27 to TRBJ1-2; possible D gene TRBD1, 5 bases. Germline V gene data show CDR1 as MNHEY and CDR2 as SMNVEV (reference sequence). V lost 5 bases and J lost 7, with 8 bases in between. The CDR3 has 11 residues. The CDR3 spells CASSMGGGYTF. The CDR3 nucleotides are TGTGCCAGCAGTATGGGGGGTGGCTACACCTTC.

The gene calls are TRBV5-1 and TRBJ2-1; D may be TRBD2 (6 bases). Germline loops: CDR1 SGHRS, CDR2 YFSETQ. There are 14 residues in the CDR3. Trimming shortened V by 3 bases and J by 4 bases, and 11 bases separated the two germline ends. Here the CDR3 DNA reads TGCGCCAGCAGCTGGGGGGAGCTTTACAATGAGCAGTTCTTC. Its translation: CASSWGELYNEQFF. The full variable domain, rest sourced from reference TRBV5-1 and TRBJ2-1, is KAGVTQTPRYLIKTRGQQVTLSCSPISGHRSVSWYQQTPGQGLQFLFEYFSETQRNKGNFPGRFSGRQFSNSRSEMNVSTLELGDSALYLCASSWGELYNEQFFGPGTRLTVL.

In this sample, this clone turned up a few times. V and J are TRBV19 and TRBJ1-6; D ambiguous. Trimming stripped 5 bases from V and 14 bases from J, with 16 bases between. Germline V gene sequence: CDR1 LNHDA, CDR2 SQIVND (reference sequence). The CDR3 totals 13 residues. The CDR3 is CASSLRGPLALHF. In DNA, the CDR3 is TGTGCCAGTAGTCTCCGCGGCCCTTTGGCCCTCCACTTT.

The CDR3 bases are TGTGCCACCCTAGGAGGGAACGATGATGGCTACACCTTC. As protein: CATLGGNDDGYTF. V gene TRBV15 combines with J gene TRBJ1-2; no firm D call. The V end lost 8 bases, the J end lost 6 bases, and 16 bases lay between the germline ends. The CDR3 totals 13 residues. Germline lookup yields CDR1 LNHNV and CDR2 YYDKDF (reference sequence). The variable domain in full, completed from reference TRBV15 and TRBJ1-2, reads DAMVIQNPRYQVTQFGKPVTLSCSQTLNHNVMYWYQQKSSQAPKLLFHYYDKDFNNEADTPDNFQSRRPNTSFCFLDIRSPGLGDTAMYLCATLGGNDDGYTFGSGTRLTVV.

The V and J genes are TRBV10-3 and TRBJ2-5; TRBD1 agrees at 9 bases. Germline V gene sequence: CDR1 ENHRY, CDR2 SYGVKD. The trim removed 10 bases at V and 4 bases at J, leaving 7 bases unmatched. The CDR3 loop spans 13 amino acids. DNA of the CDR3: TGTGCCACCTTGGGACAGGGACGAGAGACCCAGTACTTC. Translating it yields CATLGQGRETQYF.

The chain recombines TRBV2 with TRBJ2-1; D not resolved. The CDR3 spans 11 residues. The germline V gene encodes CDR1 SNHLY and CDR2 FYNNEI. V was shortened by 3 bases and J by 8 bases, with 5 bases between the two germline ends. CDR3 residues: CASSDIHEQFF. The CDR3 nucleotides read TGTGCCAGCAGTGATATTCATGAGCAGTTCTTC.

This sequence joins TRBV7-2 and TRBJ1-1; 10 bases align to TRBD1. This CDR3 spans 15 amino acids. Germline V CDR1 and CDR2: SGHTA, FQGNSA. V lost 6 bases, J lost 1 base, and 5 bases stayed unmatched. CDR3 bases: TGTGCCAGCAGTTACGGACAGGGGGGGAACACTGAAGCTTTCTTT. This translates into CASSYGQGGNTEAFF.

The V gene is TRBV4-1, the J gene TRBJ2-7; 12 bases match TRBD1. V lost 2 bases and J lost 7; bases outside the gene matches: 3. Germline V gives CDR1 MGHRA, CDR2 YSYEKL. This CDR3 comprises 14 residues. CDR3 sequence (DNA): TGCGCCAGCAGCCAAAGGGACAGGGGGCAGGAGCAGTACTTC. This translates into CASSQRDRGQEQYF.

The gene calls are TRBV5-5 and TRBJ1-1, with 7 bases lining up with TRBD1. This CDR3 comprises 16 residues. Unmatched junction bases numbered 21, after V lost 4 bases and J lost 12 bases. Germline V gives CDR1 SGHKS, CDR2 YYEKEE (reference sequence). The chain's CDR3 is CASSPEPGTARGGSFF. For the CDR3, the DNA is TGTGCCAGCAGCCCCGAACCCGGGACAGCCCGAGGTGGTTCTTTCTTT.